These 31 T cell receptor beta chains originate from one sample sequenced in a study of PD-L1 blockade in urothelial cancer listed by TCRdb under 2017. The time point label, as the study defines it: pretreatment peripheral blood. The library was obtained by the immunoSEQ multiplex PCR assay. Here the immuneACCESS table is served through TCRdb, limited to in-frame sequences with V and J called. Missing clones are a known gap in these copies; in checked studies unresolved V genes cover under half, and the rest lacks a known reason. This sample has 49,000 or so clones in its table, and approximately 86% of those were observed once. The ten top clones hold 20% to 25% of the sample. Here the sequenced sample was PBMCs, taken around atezolizumab (anti-PD-L1) treatment. Every receptor here comes from a man in his sixties with urothelial cancer.

V and J are TRBV5-8 and TRBJ2-7; D ambiguous. V lost 2 bases and J 6 bases, leaving 6 bases between the germline ends. Germline CDR1 is SGHTS and CDR2 is YDEGEE. This CDR3 contains 11 residues. CDR3: CASSLAREQYF. The DNA of the CDR3 is TGTGCCAGCAGCTTAGCGCGCGAGCAGTACTTC.

The chain carries TRBV11-2 and TRBJ2-7; 10 bases fit TRBD1. From germline, CDR1 is SGHAT and CDR2 FQNNGV. The CDR3 loop spans 16 amino acids. The junction had 8 bases not matched to a gene; V was cut back by 4 bases and J by 2 bases. CDR3 in DNA: TGTGCCAGCAGCTACGCCTTAGGACAGGGGGCCTACGAGCAGTACTTC. This sequence encodes CASSYALGQGAYEQYF. The full variable domain, its missing parts supplied by reference TRBV11-2 and TRBJ2-7, is EAGVAQSPRYKIIEKRQSVAFWCNPISGHATLYWYQQILGQGPKLLIQFQNNGVVDDSQLPKDRFSAERLKGVDSTLKIQPAKLEDSAVYLCASSYALGQGAYEQYFGPGTRLTVT.

The V gene is TRBV5-6, the J gene TRBJ2-5; 10 nucleotides agree with TRBD2. CDR3 length: 16 amino acids. Trimming at V came to 1 base and at J to 2 bases, leaving 5 bases not matched to a gene. Per germline, CDR1 SGHDT and CDR2 YYEEEE. Written as DNA, the CDR3 is TGTGCCAGCAGCTTGTACTATAGCGGGGGGCAAGAGACCCAGTACTTC. Its translation is CASSLYYSGGQETQYF.

The chain has TRBV7-2 and TRBJ1-5, with D tentatively TRBD1 (5 bases). The germline V gene encodes CDR1 SGHTA and CDR2 FQGNSA. Trimming took 4 bases from V and 3 from J, leaving 13 bases between them. The CDR3 has 15 amino acids. The CDR3 loop is CASSSLGASNQPQHF. The CDR3, as DNA: TGTGCCAGCAGCTCTCTAGGGGCCTCCAATCAGCCCCAGCATTTT. Together with reference TRBV7-2 and TRBJ1-5, the CDR3 gives the full variable domain: GAGVSQSPSNKVTEKGKDVELRCDPISGHTALYWYRQSLGQGLEFLIYFQGNSAPDKSGLPSDRFSAERTGGSVSTLTIQRTQQEDSAVYLCASSSLGASNQPQHFGDGTRLSIL.

The chain joins TRBV5-1 to TRBJ2-5, with 7 bases aligning to TRBD2. Germline loops: CDR1 SGHRS, CDR2 YFSETQ. Trimming took 5 bases from V and 2 from J; bases not matched to a gene: 9. This CDR3 comprises 15 residues. CDR3 DNA sequence: TGCGCCAGCAGTTTTAGCGGGTTCTTACAAGAGACCCAGTACTTC. It translates to CASSFSGFLQETQYF.

The gene calls are TRBV27 and TRBJ1-4; 7 bases match TRBD1. CDR3 length: 15 residues. Trimming took 6 bases from V and 4 from J; bases not matched to a gene: 8. The germline V gene has CDR1 MNHEY and CDR2 SMNVEV (reference sequence). CDR3 coding DNA: TGTGCCAGCAGGTTGGGACAGTTAATTAATGAAAAACTGTTTTTT. It codes for CASRLGQLINEKLFF.

The V call is TRBV19, the J call TRBJ2-5, with 7 bases identical to TRBD2. Germline V gene lookup returns CDR1 LNHDA and CDR2 SQIVND (reference sequence). V shed 3 bases and J 7 bases; nucleotides not matched to a gene: 14. This CDR3 has 16 amino acids. This CDR3 reads CASSIPSGGGSATQYF. The CDR3 nucleotides read TGTGCCAGTAGTATTCCATCCGGTGGCGGGAGCGCGACCCAGTACTTC.

V is TRBV27 and J is TRBJ1-6, with 8 bases lining up with TRBD1. Germline loops: CDR1 MNHEY, CDR2 SMNVEV (reference sequence). V shed 5 bases, J shed 9 bases, and the junction held 9 bases outside the gene matches. This CDR3 contains 15 residues. As DNA, the CDR3 is TGTGCCAGCAGTCCCCTCCCAGGGACAGGTTCACCCCTCCACTTT. Its protein product is CASSPLPGTGSPLHF.

This clone was seen ten or more times. V is TRBV7-6 and J is TRBJ1-6; no clear D. CDR1 is SGHVS and CDR2 is FNYEAQ in the germline V gene. The CDR3 consists of 13 residues. Trimming removed 5 bases at V and 9 bases at J, with 11 bases between. CDR3 in DNA: TGTGCCAGCAGCGCGGTAGAGGCTTCACCCCTCCACTTT. The encoded protein is CASSAVEASPLHF.

The V call is TRBV23-1, the J call TRBJ2-4; possibly TRBD1 for D (6 bases). TRBV23-1 is an open reading frame whose function is uncertain. V was cut by 4 bases and J by 9 bases, with 16 bases left in between. The CDR3 contains 14 residues. This CDR3 is CASSPRTVSGIQYF. Written as DNA, the CDR3 is TGCGCCAGCAGTCCTCGGACAGTTTCCGGCATTCAGTACTTC.

CDR3 sequence (DNA): TGTGCCAGCAGCTCCAATGGCGCTACTAGCGGGAATTACAATGAGCAGTTCTTC. It encodes CASSSNGATSGNYNEQFF. The chain employs TRBV7-6 and TRBJ2-1; 10 bases map to TRBD2. The CDR3 sequence is 18 residues long. The germline V gene has CDR1 SGHVS and CDR2 FNYEAQ. With 4 bases clipped from V and 4 bases from J, the junction kept 13 bases outside the gene matches.

The chain links TRBV19 to TRBJ2-7; TRBD2 matches 7 bases. The germline CDR1 and CDR2 sequences are LNHDA and SQIVND (reference sequence). Trimming took 6 bases from V and 0 from J; bases not matched to a gene: 5. The CDR3 runs 14 residues. The DNA of the CDR3 is TGTGCCAGTAGAATCCGGACTAGCTCCTACGAGCAGTACTTC. It codes for CASRIRTSSYEQYF.

The chain couples TRBV7-8 to TRBJ1-6; TRBD1 aligns across 10 bases. V trimming: 1 base; J trimming: 0 bases; junction bases outside the gene matches: 3. Germline CDR1 and CDR2: SGHVS and FQNEAQ. CDR3 length: 18 amino acids. This CDR3 is CASSLEGQGSSYNSPLHF. In DNA form, the CDR3 reads TGTGCCAGCAGCTTAGAGGGACAGGGGTCCTCCTATAATTCACCCCTCCACTTT.

The chain couples TRBV2 to TRBJ1-5; D gene uncertain. Germline V gene data show CDR1 as SNHLY and CDR2 as FYNNEI. This CDR3 comprises 14 residues. The germline V and J ends were trimmed by 7 bases and 3 bases, with 13 bases remaining between them. The CDR3 coding sequence is TGTGCCAGCAAACCCGACCGGGACAATCAGCCCCAGCATTTT. Amino acid sequence: CASKPDRDNQPQHF.

The rearrangement links TRBV9 to TRBJ2-7, with 9 positions matching TRBD2. V was clipped by 2 bases and J by 3 bases; unmatched bases: 6. The CDR3 totals 15 residues. CDR1 and CDR2 (germline): SGDLS, YYNGEE. This CDR3 is CASSVSSGEDYEQYF. DNA for the CDR3: TGTGCCAGCAGCGTTTCTAGCGGGGAGGACTACGAGCAGTACTTC.

The rearrangement uses TRBV30 and TRBJ1-2, with no clear D. The CDR3 runs 12 residues. Trimming shortened V by 3 bases and J by 0 bases, and 5 bases separated the two germline ends. CDR1 GTSNPN and CDR2 SVGIG come from the germline V gene (reference sequence). The CDR3 reads CAWSQSNYGYTF. The CDR3 nucleotides read TGTGCCTGGAGCCAATCTAACTATGGCTACACCTTC.

The rearrangement uses TRBV4-2 and TRBJ1-1; TRBD1 is a possible D gene (5 bases). The V end lost 1 base, the J end lost 0 bases, and 12 bases lay between the germline ends. Germline assignment: CDR1 LGHNA and CDR2 YNFKEQ. CDR3 length equals 16 residues. The CDR3 DNA reads as TGTGCCAGCAGCCAAGTACGCCAGGGCATGAACACTGAAGCTTTCTTT. This translates into CASSQVRQGMNTEAFF.

J is TRBJ2-1 and V is TRBV4-2; TRBD2 matches 16 bases. This CDR3 spans 18 amino acids. The germline V gene has CDR1 LGHNA and CDR2 YNFKEQ. V was pared by 4 bases and J by 5 bases, with 8 bases of the junction left unmatched. In nucleotides, the CDR3 is TGTGCCAGCAGCCCGGGGCCGGGACTAGCGGGAGGGCACAATGAGCAGTTCTTC. Residues: CASSPGPGLAGGHNEQFF.

Remarks on this clone: The junction and the germline gene differ at one end; a read error may be behind it. The chain recombines TRBV6-5 with TRBJ1-3; D might be TRBD1 (6 bases). The V gene's germline CDR1 is MNHEY and CDR2 SVGAGI. The CDR3 length is 14 residues. Written as DNA, the CDR3 is TGTGCCAGCACTTACGGGGGCCCTGGAAACACCATATATTTT. Its protein product is CASTYGGPGNTIYF.

This CDR3 is CAISEADATSTDTQYF. In DNA form, the CDR3 reads TGTGCCATCAGTGAAGCGGACGCAACTAGCACAGATACGCAGTATTTT. The J gene is TRBJ2-3, the V gene TRBV10-3; D may be TRBD2 (5 bases). V was pared by 3 bases and J by 0 bases, with 13 bases between. The CDR3 is made up of 16 amino acids. CDR1 is ENHRY, CDR2 SYGVKD, per germline.

V usage is TRBV30 and J usage is TRBJ2-5; unclear D gene. V dropped 0 bases and J dropped 2 bases, with 10 bases sitting between them. Germline assignment: CDR1 GTSNPN and CDR2 SVGIG (reference sequence). CDR3 length: 14 amino acids. CDR3 sequence (DNA): TGTGCCTGGAGTGTTTGGCCGAGGCAAGAGACCCAGTACTTC. It codes for CAWSVWPRQETQYF.

The gene calls are TRBV2 and TRBJ1-4; D call uncertain. The germline gives CDR1 SNHLY, CDR2 FYNNEI. V lost 4 bases and J lost 1, with 4 bases in between. The CDR3 is 13 residues long. The CDR3 nucleotides read TGTGCCAGCAGTGTTCGAACTAATGAAAAACTGTTTTTT. Its protein product is CASSVRTNEKLFF.

This clone was counted once. The chain uses TRBV5-1 and TRBJ2-1; 10 nucleotides match TRBD1. The germline V gene has CDR1 SGHRS and CDR2 YFSETQ. The length of the CDR3 is 15 residues. With V trimmed by 4 bases and J by 7 bases, 8 bases remained unmatched. CDR3 protein: CASSGGDRGGNEQFF. DNA for the CDR3: TGCGCCAGCAGCGGGGGGGACAGGGGAGGGAATGAGCAGTTCTTC.

The CDR3 is CASSQGQSGTDTQYF. The CDR3 DNA is TGTGCCAGCAGCCAGGGACAGTCCGGGACAGATACGCAGTATTTT. The chain joins TRBV7-6 to TRBJ2-3, with 7 bases fitting TRBD1. The CDR3 covers 15 residues. The J segment lost 3 bases and the V segment lost 5 bases, leaving 8 bases of the junction unmatched. Looked up from germline, CDR1 is SGHVS and CDR2 is FNYEAQ.

In its sample, this clone was seen a few times. V usage is TRBV7-9 and J usage is TRBJ1-3, with a possible D match to TRBD1 (5 bases). V lost 4 bases and J 0 bases, leaving 19 bases between the germline ends. The length of the CDR3 is 18 residues. The germline CDR1 and CDR2 sequences are SEHNR and FQNEAQ (reference sequence). CDR3 DNA: TGTGCCAGCAGCTCGACCGCCCTCGGGGGGACCTCTGGAAACACCATATATTTT. This codes for CASSSTALGGTSGNTIYF. The whole variable domain, remainder taken from reference TRBV7-9 and TRBJ1-3, is DTGVSQNPRHKITKRGQNVTFRCDPISEHNRLYWYRQTLGQGPEFLTYFQNEAQLEKSRLLSDRFSAERPKGSFSTLEIQRTEQGDSAMYLCASSSTALGGTSGNTIYFGEGSWLTVV.

This chain uses TRBV5-1 with TRBJ2-7, with TRBD1 identical over 8 bases. CDR3 size: 14 residues. The germline V gene encodes CDR1 SGHRS and CDR2 YFSETQ. Losses at the gene ends were 4 bases for V and 5 bases for J; bases not matched to a gene: 8. The CDR3 nucleotides are TGCGCCAGCAGCCGACGACCGACAGGGGACGAGCAGTACTTC. Translation: CASSRRPTGDEQYF.

This chain joins TRBV6-1 and TRBJ1-5; D is possibly TRBD1 (5 bases). The V end lost 1 base, the J end lost 2 bases, and 12 bases lay between the germline ends. There are 16 residues in the CDR3. The germline V gene has CDR1 MNHNS and CDR2 SASEGT. CDR3 sequence: CASSEESGLGNQPQHF. DNA for the CDR3: TGTGCCAGCAGTGAAGAATCAGGGCTCGGCAATCAGCCCCAGCATTTT.

Turning to this clone: Sequence at one end of the junction differs from germline and may be a read error. The genes are TRBV7-7 and TRBJ2-1; the D gene is possibly TRBD2 (5 bases). Germline CDR1 and CDR2: SSHAT and FNYEAQ (reference sequence). The CDR3 covers 19 residues. The CDR3 nucleotides are TGTGCTAGCAGCCCAGAGGGAGCCCTAGCTACTAGCTCCTACAATGAGCAGTTCTTC. Amino acids: CASSPEGALATSSYNEQFF.

J is TRBJ1-2 and V is TRBV5-1; D is unclear. V dropped 1 base and J dropped 4 bases, with 17 bases sitting between them. CDR3 length: 16 amino acids. CDR1 is SGHRS, CDR2 YFSETQ, per germline. The CDR3 protein is CASSLLAPVSLYGYTF. The CDR3 DNA follows: TGCGCCAGCAGCTTGCTGGCCCCCGTCAGTCTCTATGGCTACACCTTC.

The rearrangement uses TRBV5-1 and TRBJ2-1; the D is unclear. V was clipped by 0 bases and J by 5 bases, with 9 bases between them. This CDR3 spans 14 amino acids. Germline lookup yields CDR1 SGHRS and CDR2 YFSETQ. The CDR3 nucleotides read TGCGCCAGCAGCTTGGAACCCAGTAACAATGAGCAGTTCTTC. It is translated as CASSLEPSNNEQFF.

This rearrangement joins TRBV5-4 to TRBJ2-2; D gene ambiguous. This CDR3 comprises 14 residues. V lost 3 bases, J lost 6 bases, and 12 bases lay in between. CDR1 and CDR2 (germline): SGHNT, YYREEE (reference sequence). CDR3 protein: CASSSSLLAGELFF. The CDR3 coding sequence is TGTGCCAGCAGCTCCTCCCTACTTGCCGGGGAGCTGTTTTTT.